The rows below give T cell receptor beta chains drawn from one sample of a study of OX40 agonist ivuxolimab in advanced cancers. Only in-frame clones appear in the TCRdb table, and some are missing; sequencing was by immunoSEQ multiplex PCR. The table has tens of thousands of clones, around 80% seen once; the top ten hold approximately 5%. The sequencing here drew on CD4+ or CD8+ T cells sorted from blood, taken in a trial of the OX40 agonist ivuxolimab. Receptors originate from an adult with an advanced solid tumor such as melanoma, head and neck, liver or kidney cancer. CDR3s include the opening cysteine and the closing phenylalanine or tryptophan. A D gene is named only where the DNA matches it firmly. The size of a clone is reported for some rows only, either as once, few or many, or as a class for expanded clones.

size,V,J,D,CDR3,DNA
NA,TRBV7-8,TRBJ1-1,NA,CASSLDVSNTEAFF,TGTGCCAGCAGCTTAGATGTCAGCAACACTGAAGCTTTCTTT
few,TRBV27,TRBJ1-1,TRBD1,CASLRTGLMNTEAFF,TGTGCCAGCCTCCGGACAGGGTTGATGAACACTGAAGCTTTCTTT
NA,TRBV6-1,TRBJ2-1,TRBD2,CASSELAGLYNEQFF,TGTGCCAGCAGTGAACTAGCGGGGCTCTACAATGAGCAGTTCTTC
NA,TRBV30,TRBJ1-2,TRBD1,CAWSTDDRGEYYGYTF,TGTGCCTGGAGTACAGACGACAGGGGGGAATACTATGGCTACACCTTC
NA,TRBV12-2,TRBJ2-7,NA,CASRLARDREGDEQYF,TGTGCAAGTCGCTTAGCCCGGGACAGGGAAGGCGACGAGCAGTACTTC
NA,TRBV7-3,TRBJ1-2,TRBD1,CASSLTPLPPGGYGYTF,TGTGCCAGCAGCTTAACCCCCTTGCCCCCAGGGGGCTATGGCTACACCTTC
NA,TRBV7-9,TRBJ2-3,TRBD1,CASSLGHRGSDTQYF,TGTGCCAGCAGCTTAGGGCACAGGGGGTCAGATACGCAGTATTTT
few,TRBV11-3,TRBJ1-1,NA,CASSLGLNTEAFF,TGTGCCAGCAGCTTAGGGCTGAACACTGAAGCTTTCTTT
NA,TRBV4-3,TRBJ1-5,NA,CASSQAWGVGQPQHF,TGCGCCAGCAGCCAAGCGTGGGGTGTGGGTCAGCCCCAGCATTTT
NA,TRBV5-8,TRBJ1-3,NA,CASSLRGTSGNTIYF,TGTGCCAGCAGCTTGCGGGGGACCTCGGGAAACACCATATATTTT
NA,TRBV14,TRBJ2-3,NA,CASSPWVALTDTQYF,TGTGCCAGCAGCCCCTGGGTAGCCCTCACAGATACGCAGTATTTT
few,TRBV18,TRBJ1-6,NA,CASSPVDNSPLHF,TGTGCCAGCTCACCAGTGGACAATTCACCCCTCCACTTT
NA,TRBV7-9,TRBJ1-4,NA,CASSFDNRGTNEKLFF,TGTGCCAGCAGCTTCGACAACCGCGGGACTAATGAAAAACTGTTTTTT
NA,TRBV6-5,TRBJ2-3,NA,CASSYSMGLFTDTQYF,TGTGCCAGCAGTTACAGTATGGGACTCTTCACAGATACGCAGTATTTT
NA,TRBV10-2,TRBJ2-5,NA,CASSDPQETQYF,TGCGCCAGCAGTGACCCCCAGGAGACCCAGTACTTC
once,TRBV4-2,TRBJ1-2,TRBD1,CASSPRQGARGYTF,TGTGCCAGCAGCCCTCGACAGGGGGCGCGGGGCTACACCTTC
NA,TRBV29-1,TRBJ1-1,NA,CSVKGGGEVTEAFF,TGCAGCGTTAAGGGGGGGGGCGAGGTCACTGAAGCTTTCTTT
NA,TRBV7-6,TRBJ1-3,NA,CASSLEYSYKVSGNTIYF,TGTGCCAGCAGCTTAGAGTACAGCTATAAGGTCTCTGGAAACACCATATATTTT
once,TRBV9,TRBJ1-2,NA,CASSVGEDSNYGYTF,TGTGCCAGCAGCGTAGGAGAAGATTCTAACTATGGCTACACCTTC
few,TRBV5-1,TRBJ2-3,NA,CASSDTASAPDTQYF,TGCGCCAGCAGCGACACCGCGTCCGCCCCAGATACGCAGTATTTT
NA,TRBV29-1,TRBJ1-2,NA,CSVYSVANYGYTF,TGCAGCGTTTATTCCGTAGCTAACTATGGCTACACCTTC
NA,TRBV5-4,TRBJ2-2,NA,CASSQGPTTSSGELFF,TGTGCCAGCAGCCAAGGACCCACAACCTCGAGCGGGGAGCTGTTTTTT
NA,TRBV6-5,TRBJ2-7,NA,CASSYSFGRGLGGQYF,TGTGCCAGCAGTTACTCGTTTGGTAGGGGCCTTGGGGGGCAGTACTTC
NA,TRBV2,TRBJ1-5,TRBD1,CASSKQGDYQPQHF,TGTGCCAGCAGTAAACAGGGGGACTATCAGCCCCAGCATTTT
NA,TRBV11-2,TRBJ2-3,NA,CASIWRLGGDTQYF,TGTGCCAGCATCTGGCGGCTAGGTGGAGATACGCAGTATTTT
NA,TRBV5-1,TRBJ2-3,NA,CASSLGPPTDTQYF,TGCGCCAGCAGCTTGGGACCCCCCACAGATACGCAGTATTTT
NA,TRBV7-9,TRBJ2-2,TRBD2,CASSPGLASTGELFF,TGTGCCAGCAGCCCTGGACTAGCGAGCACCGGGGAGCTGTTTTTT
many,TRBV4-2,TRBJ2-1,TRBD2,CASSQVTGGQLREQFF,TGTGCCAGCAGCCAAGTGACGGGAGGACAATTAAGAGAGCAGTTCTTC
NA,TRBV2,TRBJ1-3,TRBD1,CASSKGQGKTGNTIYF,TGTGCCAGCAGTAAAGGACAGGGGAAGACTGGAAACACCATATATTTT
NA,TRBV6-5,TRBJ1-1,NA,CAAQGNTEAFF,TGTGCCGCACAGGGGAACACTGAAGCTTTCTTT
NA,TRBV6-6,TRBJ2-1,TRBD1,CASRDSGTGDYNEQFF,TGTGCCAGCAGGGACTCCGGGACAGGGGACTACAATGAGCAGTTCTTC
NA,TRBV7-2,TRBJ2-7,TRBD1,CASSSRDSPYEQYF,TGTGCCAGCAGCTCCCGGGACAGCCCCTACGAGCAGTACTTC
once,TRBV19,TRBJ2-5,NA,CASNSGASETQYF,TGTGCCAGTAACTCGGGAGCGTCAGAGACCCAGTACTTC
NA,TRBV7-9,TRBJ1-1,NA,CASSLYGDTEAFF,TGTGCCAGCAGCTTATACGGGGACACTGAAGCTTTCTTT
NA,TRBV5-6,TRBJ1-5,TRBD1,CASSLAGQPYSNQPQHF,TGTGCCAGCAGCTTGGCGGGACAGCCATATAGCAATCAGCCCCAGCATTTT
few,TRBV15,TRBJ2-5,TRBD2,CATSRVGLAGQETQYF,TGTGCCACCAGCAGAGTAGGGCTAGCGGGGCAAGAGACCCAGTACTTC
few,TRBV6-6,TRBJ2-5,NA,CASSYGLRGRETQYF,TGTGCCAGCAGTTACGGCCTGAGGGGGAGAGAGACCCAGTACTTC
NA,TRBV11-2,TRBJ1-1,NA,CASSSRSPPQNRASEAFF,TGTGCCAGCAGCTCTAGATCCCCCCCTCAAAACAGGGCGTCTGAAGCTTTCTTT
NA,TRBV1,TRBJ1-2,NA,CTSSASGTGGREDYGYTF,TGCACCAGCAGCGCTTCCGGGACAGGGGGCAGAGAGGACTATGGCTACACCTTC
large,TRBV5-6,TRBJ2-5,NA,CASNPGPKETQYF,TGTGCCAGCAACCCGGGGCCCAAAGAGACCCAGTACTTC
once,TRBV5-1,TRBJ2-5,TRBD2,CASSRGLAGGGEETQYF,TGCGCCAGCAGCCGGGGACTAGCGGGAGGCGGGGAAGAGACCCAGTACTTC
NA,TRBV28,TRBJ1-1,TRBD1,CASSLPDRGRWAFF,TGTGCCAGCAGTTTGCCCGACAGGGGTCGGTGGGCTTTCTTT
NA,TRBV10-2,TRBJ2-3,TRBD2,CASGLWGGDTQYF,TGCGCCAGCGGGTTATGGGGAGGGGATACGCAGTATTTT
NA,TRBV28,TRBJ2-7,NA,CASLGGGYEQYF,TGTGCCAGCTTAGGGGGGGGTTACGAGCAGTACTTC
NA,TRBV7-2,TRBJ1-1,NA,CASSVNTANTEAFF,TGTGCCAGCAGCGTCAACACAGCGAACACTGAAGCTTTCTTT
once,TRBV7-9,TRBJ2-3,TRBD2,CASSLGPAGADTQYF,TGTGCCAGCAGCTTAGGGCCAGCGGGGGCTGATACGCAGTATTTT
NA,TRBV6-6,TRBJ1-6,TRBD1,CASSYPGQVNSPLHF,TGTGCCAGCAGTTATCCCGGACAGGTGAATTCACCCCTCCACTTT
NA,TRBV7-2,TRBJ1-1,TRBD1,CASSQGEINTEAFF,TGTGCCAGCAGCCAGGGGGAGATTAACACTGAAGCTTTCTTT
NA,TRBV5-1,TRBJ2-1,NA,CASRGPGNEQFF,TGCGCCAGCAGGGGCCCCGGCAATGAGCAGTTCTTC
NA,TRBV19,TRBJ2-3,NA,CASSIGEMVTDTQYF,TGTGCCAGTAGTATTGGGGAGATGGTAACAGATACGCAGTATTTT
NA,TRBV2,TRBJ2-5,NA,CASLQENQETQYF,TGTGCCAGCCTCCAGGAGAACCAAGAGACCCAGTACTTC